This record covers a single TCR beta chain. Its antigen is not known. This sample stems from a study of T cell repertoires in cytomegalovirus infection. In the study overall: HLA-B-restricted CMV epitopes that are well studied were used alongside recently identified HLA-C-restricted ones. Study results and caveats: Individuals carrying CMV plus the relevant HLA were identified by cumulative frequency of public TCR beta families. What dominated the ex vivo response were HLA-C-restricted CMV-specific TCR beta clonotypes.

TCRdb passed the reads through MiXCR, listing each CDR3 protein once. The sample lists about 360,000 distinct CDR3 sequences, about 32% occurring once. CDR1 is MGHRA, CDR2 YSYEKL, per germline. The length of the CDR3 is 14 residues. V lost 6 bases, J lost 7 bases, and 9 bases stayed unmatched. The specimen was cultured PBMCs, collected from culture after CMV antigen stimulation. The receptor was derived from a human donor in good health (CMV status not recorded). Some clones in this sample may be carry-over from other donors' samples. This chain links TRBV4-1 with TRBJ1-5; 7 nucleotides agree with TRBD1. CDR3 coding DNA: TGCGCCAGCAGGGTAGACAGGGAAGGCCAGCCCCAGCATTTT. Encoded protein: CASRVDREGQPQHF.